Each of the 24 T cell receptor beta chains below was sequenced from the same sample in a study of blood T cells in healthy people across ages. It was with a sample-barcoded 5' primer and a J-beta primer mix that a second PCR of roughly 7 to 12 cycles was run. TCRdb reanalysed the 5' RACE reads using MiXCR and keeps one entry per CDR3 protein. The sample yields over a million distinct CDR3 sequences, around 55% seen once. The sequenced material came from blood. Every receptor here comes from a man younger than 35 in good health.

This chain connects TRBV7-2 to TRBJ2-2; tentatively, D is TRBD2 (6 bases). CDR1 is SGHTA and CDR2 is FQGNSA in the germline V gene. The CDR3 length is 16 residues. Trimming shortened V by 5 bases and J by 3 bases, and 16 bases separated the two germline ends. The CDR3 DNA follows: TGTGCCAGCAGCCCGAAAGGGACTCGGGACACCGGGGAGCTGTTTTTT. It encodes CASSPKGTRDTGELFF.

This chain uses TRBV9 with TRBJ2-7; D is possibly TRBD1 (5 bases). V shed 0 bases and J shed 0 bases, with 7 bases lying between them. The CDR3 loop spans 14 amino acids. The V gene's germline CDR1 is SGDLS and CDR2 YYNGEE. CDR3 amino acids: CASSVEQASYEQYF. In DNA form, the CDR3 reads TGTGCCAGCAGCGTAGAACAGGCCTCCTACGAGCAGTACTTC. Supplemented by reference TRBV9 and TRBJ2-7, the full variable domain reads DSGVTQTPKHLITATGQRVTLRCSPRSGDLSVYWYQQSLDQGLQFLIQYYNGEERAKGNILERFSAQQFPDLHSELNLSSLELGDSALYFCASSVEQASYEQYFGPGTRLTVT.

This clonotype has just a few counts. The chain links TRBV4-3 to TRBJ2-3; a weak D match, TRBD1 (6 bases). V was clipped by 1 base and J by 1 base, with 12 bases between them. Germline V gene lookup returns CDR1 LGHNA and CDR2 YSLEER. The CDR3 has 16 residues. This CDR3 is CASSQVSTGGTDTQYF. For the CDR3, the DNA is TGCGCCAGCAGCCAAGTTTCGACAGGAGGCACAGATACGCAGTATTTT.

The chain links TRBV12-3 or TRBV12-4 to TRBJ2-5; 7 bases are a match to TRBD1. This CDR3 has 17 amino acids. The J segment lost 4 bases and the V segment lost 6 bases, leaving 17 bases of the junction unmatched. CDR3 coding DNA: TGTGCCAGCAGCGAAAAAGATAGGGGGCCCCTATCAGAGACCCAGTACTTC. As protein: CASSEKDRGPLSETQYF.

The V call is TRBV10-1, the J call TRBJ2-1; TRBD2 matches at 8 bases. V lost 3 bases, J lost 0 bases, and 10 bases stayed unmatched. The length of the CDR3 is 18 residues. Germline values: CDR1 WNHNN, CDR2 SYGVQD (reference sequence). The CDR3 here is CASSDPAGAESSYNEQFF. The CDR3, as DNA: TGCGCCAGCAGTGATCCAGCGGGGGCCGAGTCCTCCTACAATGAGCAGTTCTTC.

The chain is built from TRBV27 and TRBJ1-2; D ambiguous. The CDR3 totals 14 residues. The V and J ends lost 3 bases and 0 bases respectively, with 8 bases between them. Germline CDR1 reads MNHEY; CDR2 reads SMNVEV (reference sequence). The CDR3 loop is CASSLSVANYGYTF. Written as DNA, the CDR3 is TGTGCCAGCAGTTTGTCAGTTGCTAACTATGGCTACACCTTC.

The rearrangement uses TRBV5-1 and TRBJ1-2; D is unresolved. CDR1 and CDR2 (germline): SGHRS, YFSETQ. Deletions cut 6 bases from V and 5 bases from J, with 20 bases between. The CDR3 is made up of 15 amino acids. The CDR3 region is CASTLSDDRQYGYTF. CDR3 nucleotides: TGCGCCAGCACCTTATCGGACGACCGGCAATATGGCTACACCTTC. The variable domain in full, with the rest retrieved from reference TRBV5-1 and TRBJ1-2, is KAGVTQTPRYLIKTRGQQVTLSCSPISGHRSVSWYQQTPGQGLQFLFEYFSETQRNKGNFPGRFSGRQFSNSRSEMNVSTLELGDSALYLCASTLSDDRQYGYTFGSGTRLTVV.

Points on this clonotype: The junction departs from the called germline gene at one end, perhaps through a read error. The CDR3 loop is CASLRKGNSQKTQYF. Here the CDR3 DNA reads TGTGCCAGCCTCCGAAAGGGTAATTCCCAAAAGACCCAGTACTTC. This rearrangement joins TRBV6-5 to TRBJ2-5; D is unclear. Looked up from germline, CDR1 is MNHEY and CDR2 is SVGAGI. The CDR3 runs to 15 residues.

The rearrangement joins TRBV9 to TRBJ1-4; D ambiguous. The germline V and J ends were trimmed by 6 bases and 4 bases, with 19 bases remaining between them. Germline-derived CDR1 and CDR2 are SGDLS and YYNGEE. This CDR3 is built from 16 residues. CDR3 protein: CASTVGSGGYNEKLFF. DNA for the CDR3: TGTGCCAGCACCGTCGGTTCGGGAGGATATAATGAAAAACTGTTTTTT. The whole variable domain, remainder taken from reference TRBV9 and TRBJ1-4, is DSGVTQTPKHLITATGQRVTLRCSPRSGDLSVYWYQQSLDQGLQFLIQYYNGEERAKGNILERFSAQQFPDLHSELNLSSLELGDSALYFCASTVGSGGYNEKLFFGSGTQLSVL.

The CDR3 sequence: CASSPGVSNTEAFF. The CDR3 DNA is TGCGCCAGCAGCCCCGGGGTCAGTAACACTGAAGCTTTCTTT. The V gene is TRBV4-3, the J gene TRBJ1-1; no reliable D call. The germline V gene encodes CDR1 LGHNA and CDR2 YSLEER. Trimming pared 4 bases from V and 2 bases from J, leaving 11 bases between. The CDR3 is made up of 14 amino acids.

This clonotype showed up just a few times. This chain links TRBV28 with TRBJ1-2; D not certain. Germline CDR1 and CDR2: MDHEN and SYDVKM. The length of the CDR3 is 12 residues. The V gene lost 5 bases and the J gene lost 0 bases, with 4 bases spanning the gap. For the CDR3, the DNA is TGTGCCAGCAGTACAGCTAACTATGGCTACACCTTC. Its translation is CASSTANYGYTF.

V and J are TRBV6-5 and TRBJ2-4, with D perhaps TRBD1 (5 bases). CDR1 is MNHEY and CDR2 is SVGAGI in the germline V gene. V dropped 4 bases and J dropped 10 bases, with 14 bases sitting between them. This CDR3 spans 13 amino acids. CDR3 region: CASSSGMAPIQYF. CDR3 bases: TGTGCCAGCAGTTCAGGGATGGCTCCAATTCAGTACTTC.

The chain is built from TRBV6-1 and TRBJ2-1; 12 bases match TRBD2. Unmatched junction bases numbered 6, after V lost 6 bases and J lost 0 bases. CDR1 and CDR2 from the germline V gene are MNHNS and SASEGT. The CDR3 runs to 17 residues. The CDR3 DNA reads as TGTGCCAGCAGACCGACTAGCGGGGGTCGCTCCTACAATGAGCAGTTCTTC. Its protein product is CASRPTSGGRSYNEQFF.

A few counts support this clonotype. The J gene is TRBJ2-1, the V gene TRBV20-1, with 7 bases lining up with TRBD2. The length of the CDR3 is 15 residues. V dropped 5 bases and J dropped 3; count of bases not matched to a gene: 10. Looked up from germline, CDR1 is DFQATT and CDR2 is SNEGSKA (reference sequence). The CDR3 DNA is TGCAGTGCTCTATTCGCCAGCGGGGACTACAATGAGCAGTTCTTC. This gives the protein CSALFASGDYNEQFF.

The chain has TRBV10-2 and TRBJ2-1, with 7 bases fitting TRBD2. Germline values: CDR1 WSHSY, CDR2 SAAADI. V shed 7 bases, J shed 4 bases, and the junction held 7 bases outside the gene matches. This CDR3 spans 14 amino acids. The chain's CDR3 is CASIPSGIYNEQFF. The CDR3 nucleotides are TGCGCCAGCATTCCTAGCGGTATTTACAATGAGCAGTTCTTC.

The J gene is TRBJ1-5, the V gene TRBV9; D uncertain. The V and J ends lost 4 bases and 5 bases respectively, with 10 bases between them. Per the germline V gene, CDR1 is SGDLS and CDR2 is YYNGEE. The CDR3 runs to 13 residues. The chain's CDR3 is CASSLSTDQPQHF. As DNA, the CDR3 is TGTGCCAGCAGCCTGAGTACAGATCAGCCCCAGCATTTT.

Concerning this clonotype itself: At one boundary the junction diverges from the germline segment, which might be a read error. This chain uses TRBV7-9 with TRBJ2-1; tentative D call: TRBD2 (7 bases). Germline values: CDR1 SEHNR, CDR2 FQNEAQ (reference sequence). This CDR3 is 13 amino acids long. In DNA form, the CDR3 reads TGTGCGAGCGGGGCGGGGGCTTACAATGGGCAGTTCTTC. Translating gives CASGAGAYNGQFF.

The chain has TRBV28 and TRBJ2-5, with 10 bases fitting TRBD2. With 5 bases clipped from V and 1 base from J, the junction kept 4 bases outside the gene matches. Germline CDR1 and CDR2: MDHEN and SYDVKM. The CDR3 contains 15 residues. The CDR3 reads CASSPLAGAQETQYF. The CDR3 bases are TGTGCCAGCAGTCCGCTAGCGGGGGCCCAAGAGACCCAGTACTTC.

This clonotype turned up a few times. The CDR3 protein is CASSDRLAGPYEQYF. The DNA for the CDR3 is TGTGCCAGCAGCGACCGACTAGCGGGACCCTACGAGCAGTACTTC. The chain has TRBV9 and TRBJ2-7; 11 bases are a match to TRBD2. Germline assignment: CDR1 SGDLS and CDR2 YYNGEE. CDR3 length: 15 residues. V shed 3 bases and J 2 bases; nucleotides not matched to a gene: 4.

J is TRBJ1-3 and V is TRBV5-6; tentatively, D is TRBD1 (6 bases). CDR1 SGHDT and CDR2 YYEEEE come from the germline V gene. Deletions cut 1 base from V and 0 bases from J, with 14 bases between. There are 17 residues in the CDR3. The CDR3 sequence is CASSLLGTTISGNTIYF. The DNA for the CDR3 is TGTGCCAGCAGCTTGCTGGGGACAACCATCTCTGGAAACACCATATATTTT.

This clonotype came up a few times. The V call is TRBV20-1, the J call TRBJ2-7; 7 bases fit TRBD1. The CDR3 covers 16 residues. Losses at the gene ends were 6 bases for V and 3 bases for J; bases not matched to a gene: 17. Per germline, CDR1 DFQATT and CDR2 SNEGSKA (reference sequence). This CDR3 reads CSANPTGAGSNYEQYF. In nucleotides, the CDR3 is TGCAGTGCCAATCCAACAGGGGCCGGGTCCAACTACGAGCAGTACTTC.

The chain carries TRBV25-1 and TRBJ2-2, with D unclear. Germline V gene sequence: CDR1 MGHDK, CDR2 SYGVNS. With 7 bases removed from V and 3 bases from J, the gap between germline ends came to 6 bases. CDR3 length equals 12 residues. The CDR3 here is CASNLHTGELFF. The CDR3 DNA reads as TGTGCCAGCAACCTCCACACCGGGGAGCTGTTTTTT.

V is TRBV7-9 and J is TRBJ2-4; TRBD1 aligns across 9 bases. The V gene's germline CDR1 is SEHNR and CDR2 FQNEAQ (reference sequence). The J segment lost 13 bases and the V segment lost 4 bases, leaving 8 bases of the junction unmatched. This CDR3 is built from 13 residues. CDR3 loop: CASSWDRALVQYF. The CDR3 DNA follows: TGTGCCAGCAGCTGGGACAGGGCTTTAGTGCAGTACTTC. Together with reference TRBV7-9 and TRBJ2-4, the CDR3 gives the full variable domain: DTGVSQNPRHKITKRGQNVTFRCDPISEHNRLYWYRQTLGQGPEFLTYFQNEAQLEKSRLLSDRFSAERPKGSFSTLEIQRTEQGDSAMYLCASSWDRALVQYFGAGTRLSVL.

V is TRBV29-1 and J is TRBJ2-2; 11 nucleotides match TRBD2. Germline loops: CDR1 SQVTM, CDR2 ANQGSEA. V was clipped by 5 bases and J by 4 bases; unmatched bases: 3. The CDR3 consists of 14 residues. The CDR3 region is CSVQGLAATGELFF. The CDR3 DNA reads TGCAGCGTTCAGGGACTAGCGGCCACCGGGGAGCTGTTTTTT.